This T cell receptor (beta chain) emerged from a study of CXCR3-negative and CXCR3-positive naive CD8 T cells. Study context: Collectively, the libraries yielded 140 million or so TRB reads in total, at about 1.5 +/- 0.3 million per library. Study-level points and caveats: Comparison of naive cells showed more hydrophobic TRB CDR3s in CXCR3-positive than in CXCR3-negative naive cells. Naive CXCR3-negative cells resembled naive CXCR3-positive cells in TRBV-TRBJ usage; memory cells differed.

A remark on this clonotype: Its antigen is not known.

The authors prepared UMI-labeled TRB cDNA libraries by 5' RACE. After re-calling the 5' RACE reads, TCRdb lists one entry per CDR3 protein, DNA absent. Its table records about 50,000 distinct CDR3 sequences. The source material was naive CXCR3+ CD8+ T cells from blood. Subset specified: CD45RO-CCR7+CD27+CD95- naive CD8+ T cells expressing CXCR3 (TNR3+). This clonotype originated in a human donor in good health. Some clones in this sample may be carry-over from other donors' samples.

CDR3 in amino acids: CASSFHSPNTEAFF. V gene TRBV5-4 combines with J gene TRBJ1-1. The germline CDR1 and CDR2 sequences are SGHNT and YYREEE (reference sequence). The CDR3 spans 14 residues. The full variable domain, its missing parts supplied by reference TRBV5-4 and TRBJ1-1, is ETGVTQSPTHLIKTRGQQVTLRCSSQSGHNTVSWYQQALGQGPQFIFQYYREEENGRGNFPPRFSGLQFPNYSSELNVNALELDDSALYLCASSFHSPNTEAFFGQGTRLTVV.